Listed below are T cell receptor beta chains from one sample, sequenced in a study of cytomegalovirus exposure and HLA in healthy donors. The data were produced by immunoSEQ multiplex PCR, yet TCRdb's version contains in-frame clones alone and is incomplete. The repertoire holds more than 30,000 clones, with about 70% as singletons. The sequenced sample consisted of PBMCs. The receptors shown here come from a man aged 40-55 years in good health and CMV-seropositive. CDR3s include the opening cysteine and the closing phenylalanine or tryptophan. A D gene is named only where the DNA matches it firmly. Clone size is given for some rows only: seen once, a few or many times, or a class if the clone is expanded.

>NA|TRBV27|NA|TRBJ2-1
CASREWAGNEQFF
TGTGCCAGCAGGGAGTGGGCGGGCAATGAGCAGTTCTTC
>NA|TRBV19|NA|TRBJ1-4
CASSRDGSEKLFF
TGTGCCAGTAGTAGGGATGGGAGTGAAAAACTGTTTTTT
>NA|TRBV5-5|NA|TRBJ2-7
CASSPLAGQNYEQYF
TGTGCCAGCAGCCCCCTCGCTGGGCAGAACTACGAGCAGTACTTC
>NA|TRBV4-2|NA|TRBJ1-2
CASTPRQAENYGYTF
TGTGCCAGCACGCCACGACAGGCTGAGAACTATGGCTACACCTTC
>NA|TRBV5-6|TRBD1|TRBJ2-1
CASSMEGTGDNEQFF
TGTGCCAGCAGCATGGAGGGGACAGGGGACAATGAGCAGTTCTTC
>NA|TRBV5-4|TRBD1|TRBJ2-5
CASSSPGTGQETQYF
TGTGCCAGCAGTTCCCCCGGGACAGGGCAAGAGACCCAGTACTTC
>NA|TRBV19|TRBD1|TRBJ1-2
CASTGTGVGYTF
TGTGCCAGTACCGGGACAGGGGTAGGCTACACCTTC
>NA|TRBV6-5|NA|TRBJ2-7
CASKVGGATYEQYF
TGTGCCAGCAAGGTCGGCGGGGCGACCTACGAGCAGTACTTC
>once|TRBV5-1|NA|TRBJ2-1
CASSRGLIGNEQFF
TGCGCCAGCAGCAGGGGTCTCATAGGCAATGAGCAGTTCTTC
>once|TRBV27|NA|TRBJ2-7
CASSHRTAPRFEQYF
TGTGCCAGCAGTCATCGGACAGCGCCACGATTTGAGCAGTACTTC
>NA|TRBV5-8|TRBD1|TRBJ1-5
CASSSGPGQGDNQPQHF
TGTGCCAGCAGCTCTGGCCCCGGACAGGGCGACAATCAGCCCCAGCATTTT
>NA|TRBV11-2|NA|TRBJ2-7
CASSDLGGTYEQYF
TGTGCCAGCAGCGATCTGGGAGGAACCTACGAGCAGTACTTC
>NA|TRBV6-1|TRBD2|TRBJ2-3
CASSKLAGGPDTQYF
TGTGCCAGCAGCAAACTAGCGGGGGGGCCAGATACGCAGTATTTT
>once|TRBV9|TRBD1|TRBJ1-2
CASSVDRGDGYTF
TGTGCCAGCAGCGTAGACAGGGGGGACGGCTACACCTTC
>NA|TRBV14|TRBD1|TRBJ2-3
CASSLLGQGTDTQYF
TGTGCCAGCAGCCTCCTGGGACAGGGAACCGATACGCAGTATTTT
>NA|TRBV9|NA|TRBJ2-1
CASSVVAYSYNEQFF
TGTGCCAGCAGCGTAGTTGCCTACTCCTACAATGAGCAGTTCTTC
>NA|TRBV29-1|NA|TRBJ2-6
CSVARQAGANVLTF
TGCAGCGTTGCGAGGCAAGCTGGGGCCAACGTCCTGACTTTC
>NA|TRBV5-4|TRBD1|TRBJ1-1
CASSLLQGWSTEAFF
TGTGCCAGCAGCCTGTTACAGGGGTGGAGCACTGAAGCTTTCTTT
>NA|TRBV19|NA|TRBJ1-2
CASSILMSEREQGYTF
TGTGCCAGTAGTATCCTTATGAGCGAACGGGAGCAAGGCTACACCTTC
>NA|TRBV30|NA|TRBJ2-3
CAWSVRVTDTQYF
TGTGCCTGGAGTGTACGGGTGACAGATACGCAGTATTTT
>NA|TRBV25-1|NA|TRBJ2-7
CASSRGYEQYF
TGTGCCAGCAGTCGCGGCTACGAGCAGTACTTC
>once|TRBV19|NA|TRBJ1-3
CASSIAGDGNTIYF
TGTGCCAGTAGTATAGCAGGGGACGGAAACACCATATATTTT
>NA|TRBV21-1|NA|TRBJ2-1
CASSSSLLAGDDNEQFF
TGTGCCAGCAGCTCTTCACTCCTAGCGGGGGACGACAATGAGCAGTTCTTC
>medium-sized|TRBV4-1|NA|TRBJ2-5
CASSDPRGETQYF
TGCGCCAGCAGCGATCCTCGGGGGGAGACCCAGTACTTC
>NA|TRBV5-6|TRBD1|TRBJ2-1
CASTLRQGNPYNEQFF
TGTGCCAGCACCCTAAGACAGGGTAACCCCTACAATGAGCAGTTCTTC
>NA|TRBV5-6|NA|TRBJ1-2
CASSSPQETHYGYTF
TGTGCCAGCAGCTCCCCACAGGAAACCCACTATGGCTACACCTTC
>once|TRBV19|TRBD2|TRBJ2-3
CASSIGFGLAGGQQDTQYF
TGTGCCAGTAGTATAGGCTTTGGCCTAGCGGGGGGCCAGCAAGATACGCAGTATTTT
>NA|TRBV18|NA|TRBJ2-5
CASSPSETQYF
TGTGCCAGCTCACCTTCGGAGACCCAGTACTTC
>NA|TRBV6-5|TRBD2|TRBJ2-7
CASKRGAVGSYEQYF
TGTGCCAGCAAGCGGGGGGCAGTCGGGTCCTACGAGCAGTACTTC
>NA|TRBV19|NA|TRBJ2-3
CASSSPPGGTDTQYF
TGTGCCAGTAGTTCCCCCCCGGGGGGCACAGATACGCAGTATTTT
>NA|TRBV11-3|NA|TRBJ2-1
CASSLRTAYNEQFF
TGTGCCAGCAGCCTCCGGACAGCTTACAATGAGCAGTTCTTC
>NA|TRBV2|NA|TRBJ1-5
CASSEGDTGYGNQPQHF
TGTGCCAGCAGTGAAGGGGACACAGGCTATGGCAATCAGCCCCAGCATTTT
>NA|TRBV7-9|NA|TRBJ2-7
CASSGGASYEQYF
TGTGCCAGCAGTGGAGGGGCTTCCTACGAGCAGTACTTC
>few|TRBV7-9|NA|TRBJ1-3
CASSLGGGRGNTIYF
TGTGCCAGCAGCTTAGGCGGGGGCAGAGGAAACACCATATATTTT
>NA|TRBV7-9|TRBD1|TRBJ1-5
CASSRAGDRGYNQPQHF
TGTGCCAGCAGCCGCGCTGGGGACAGGGGGTATAATCAGCCCCAGCATTTT
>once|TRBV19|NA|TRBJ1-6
CASHSEALDSPLHF
TGTGCCAGCCACTCTGAAGCGTTGGATTCACCCCTCCACTTT
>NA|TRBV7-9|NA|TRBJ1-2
CASSPLGGAYGYTF
TGTGCCAGCAGCCCGCTGGGGGGGGCTTATGGCTACACCTTC
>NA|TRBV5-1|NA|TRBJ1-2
CASSSDYGYTF
TGCGCCAGCAGCTCGGACTATGGCTACACCTTC
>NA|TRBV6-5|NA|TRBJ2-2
CASSPFRGDTGELFF
TGTGCCAGCAGTCCCTTTCGGGGTGACACCGGGGAGCTGTTTTTT
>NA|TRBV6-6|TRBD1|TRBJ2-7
CASSRGTVGEQYF
TGTGCCAGCAGCCGAGGGACAGTCGGTGAGCAGTACTTC
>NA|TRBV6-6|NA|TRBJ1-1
CASSYVGANTEAFF
TGTGCCAGCAGTTACGTCGGTGCGAACACTGAAGCTTTCTTT
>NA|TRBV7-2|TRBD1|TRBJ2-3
CASSLEGGPDTQYF
TGTGCCAGCAGCCTCGAAGGGGGCCCAGATACGCAGTATTTT
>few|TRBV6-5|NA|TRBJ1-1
CASSLQGNTEAFF
TGTGCCAGCAGCCTCCAGGGGAACACTGAAGCTTTCTTT
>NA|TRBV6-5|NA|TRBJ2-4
CASSSRQEREYF
TGTGCCAGCAGTTCACGACAGGAAAGGGAGTACTTC
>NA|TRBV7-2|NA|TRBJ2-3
CASSLESGTDTQYF
TGTGCCAGCAGCTTAGAATCAGGGACAGATACGCAGTATTTT